Following are 4 T cell receptor beta chains from one sample sequenced in a study of CD8 T cells in ankylosing spondylitis. General study findings and limits: There was a TCR beta motif, made of several highly homologous variants, that appeared characteristic of ankylosing spondylitis blood.

Antigens of these TCRs are unknown. TCRdb itself ran the 5' RACE reads through MiXCR, one entry per CDR3 protein. The sample holds around 890,000 distinct CDR3 sequences, about 12% seen once. The sequenced sample consisted of blood, either unsorted or a sorted T cell fraction (not recorded which). Every receptor here comes from a male donor with ankylosing spondylitis.

The table lists this clonotype with many counts. The rearrangement uses TRBV6-1 and TRBJ1-1; D call uncertain. This CDR3 is built from 13 residues. CDR1 and CDR2 from the germline V gene are MNHNS and SASEGT. V gave up 6 bases and J gave up 0 bases, with 8 bases separating them. The CDR3 coding sequence is TGTGCCAGCAGGACGTCAATGAACACTGAAGCTTTCTTT. It encodes CASRTSMNTEAFF.

The chain is built from TRBV12-3 or TRBV12-4 and TRBJ1-1, with D unresolved. The CDR3 length is 12 residues. V shed 1 base and J shed 7 bases, with 7 bases lying between them. The CDR3 region is CASSLVSLEAFF. The CDR3 nucleotides are TGTGCCAGCAGTTTAGTATCCCTTGAAGCTTTCTTT.

This clonotype has just a few counts. The J gene is TRBJ2-1, the V gene TRBV6-5; perhaps TRBD1 as D (5 bases). CDR3 length: 15 amino acids. V gave up 2 bases and J gave up 3 bases, with 11 bases separating them. CDR1 is MNHEY and CDR2 is SVGAGI in the germline V gene. The CDR3 loop is CASSYGQGSYNEQFF. As DNA, the CDR3 is TGTGCCAGCAGTTACGGTCAGGGCAGCTACAATGAGCAGTTCTTC.

V and J are TRBV5-1 and TRBJ2-3; 10 bases match TRBD2. Looked up from germline, CDR1 is SGHRS and CDR2 is YFSETQ. The ends lost 3 bases at V and 2 bases at J; junction bases unmatched: 12. The CDR3 length is 18 residues. The CDR3 is CASSYGTSVFNFTDTQYF. CDR3 DNA sequence: TGCGCCAGCAGCTACGGGACTAGCGTTTTCAATTTCACAGATACGCAGTATTTT.